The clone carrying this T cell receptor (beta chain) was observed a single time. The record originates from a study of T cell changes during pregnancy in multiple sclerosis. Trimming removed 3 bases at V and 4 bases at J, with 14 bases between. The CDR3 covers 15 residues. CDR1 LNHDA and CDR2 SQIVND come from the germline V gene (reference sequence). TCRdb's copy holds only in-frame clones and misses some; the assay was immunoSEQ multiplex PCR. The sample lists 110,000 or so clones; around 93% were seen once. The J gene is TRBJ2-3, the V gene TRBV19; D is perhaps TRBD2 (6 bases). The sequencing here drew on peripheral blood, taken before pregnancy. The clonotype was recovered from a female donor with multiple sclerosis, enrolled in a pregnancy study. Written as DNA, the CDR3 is TGTGCCAGTAGTATCCAGGGTGGGGGGTCAGATACGCAGTATTTT. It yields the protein CASSIQGGGSDTQYF.